The 20 T cell receptor beta chains in this list originate from one sample, sequenced in a study of blood T cell repertoires in COVID-19. Profiling relied on immunoSEQ multiplex PCR, and the TCRdb table lists in-frame clones only, not all of them. The data hold 250,000 to 350,000 clones, with around 91% observed a single time. The sequencing sample was made of PBMCs or T cells enriched from blood (not recorded which). The receptors were gathered from a woman between 18 and 30 years old with acute COVID-19.

In its sample, this clone was seen once. V and J are TRBV13 and TRBJ1-3; TRBD1 matches at 7 bases. CDR3 length: 17 amino acids. V dropped 1 base and J dropped 0; count of bases not matched to a gene: 6. Germline V lookup: CDR1 PRHDT, CDR2 FYEKMQ (reference sequence). The CDR3 DNA is TGTGCCAGCAGCTTAGAGGGACAGCTTAACTCTGGAAACACCATATATTTT. The encoded protein is CASSLEGQLNSGNTIYF.

This sequence joins TRBV4-2 and TRBJ1-5; 8 positions agree with TRBD1. Germline values: CDR1 LGHNA, CDR2 YNFKEQ. The V segment lost 4 bases and the J segment 0 bases; nucleotides outside the gene matches: 11. The CDR3 is 18 amino acids. The CDR3 loop reads CASSRAKAGTGSNQPQHF. For the CDR3, the DNA is TGTGCCAGCAGCCGTGCTAAAGCCGGGACAGGTAGCAATCAGCCCCAGCATTTT.

The chain is built from TRBV5-6 and TRBJ1-2; TRBD1 aligns across 10 bases. The CDR3 has 13 amino acids. V lost 7 bases and J lost 7; bases outside the gene matches: 7. Per germline, CDR1 SGHDT and CDR2 YYEEEE. CDR3 in amino acids: CASAFGTGAGYTF. The CDR3 DNA reads TGTGCCAGCGCCTTTGGGACAGGGGCTGGCTACACCTTC.

This clone was detected once. The chain employs TRBV5-1 and TRBJ2-5; TRBD2 matches 8 bases. With V trimmed by 4 bases and J by 0 bases, 17 bases remained unmatched. Germline V CDR1 and CDR2: SGHRS, YFSETQ. There are 19 residues in the CDR3. The CDR3 DNA reads as TGCGCCAGCAGCCTCCCCTCCCAAGGGGCTAGCGGGTACCAAGAGACCCAGTACTTC. It codes for CASSLPSQGASGYQETQYF.

This clone has more than one count but fewer than ten. V usage is TRBV5-1 and J usage is TRBJ1-5, with D perhaps TRBD1 (5 bases). V dropped 4 bases and J dropped 6 bases, with 14 bases sitting between them. There are 14 residues in the CDR3. Germline loops: CDR1 SGHRS, CDR2 YFSETQ. The CDR3 sequence is CASSRLGEGQPQHF. As DNA, the CDR3 is TGCGCCAGCAGCCGTTTGGGGGAGGGTCAGCCCCAGCATTTT.

The table lists this clone with a few counts. The J gene is TRBJ1-5, the V gene TRBV23-1; TRBD1 aligns across 7 bases. TRBV23-1 is sorted into the ORF group, with uncertain function. This CDR3 has 19 amino acids. The J segment lost 0 bases and the V segment lost 1 base, leaving 12 bases of the junction unmatched. In DNA, the CDR3 is TGCGCCAGCAGTCAATTAGTCTTAAAGGACAGGTATAGCAATCAGCCCCAGCATTTT. As protein: CASSQLVLKDRYSNQPQHF.

The V call is TRBV28, the J call TRBJ1-2; perhaps TRBD1 as D (6 bases). The V gene lost 2 bases and the J gene lost 8 bases, with 12 bases spanning the gap. CDR1 MDHEN and CDR2 SYDVKM come from the germline V gene. The CDR3 consists of 13 residues. In nucleotides, the CDR3 is TGTGCCAGCAGTTTACCTGCAGACAGGGGCTACACCTTC. Translation gives CASSLPADRGYTF.

The V call is TRBV19, the J call TRBJ2-7; possible D gene TRBD1, 7 bases. The CDR3 contains 15 residues. Trimming pared 5 bases from V and 1 base from J, leaving 15 bases between. From germline, CDR1 is LNHDA and CDR2 SQIVND (reference sequence). The CDR3 region is CASSDGRGASYEQYF. The CDR3 DNA sequence: TGTGCCAGTAGTGACGGCAGGGGGGCATCCTACGAGCAGTACTTC.

The chain employs TRBV27 and TRBJ2-7; a possible D gene is TRBD1 (6 bases). V lost 5 bases to trimming and J lost 2 bases, with 19 bases between them. Germline V CDR1 and CDR2: MNHEY, SMNVEV (reference sequence). CDR3 length equals 16 residues. CDR3 region: CASSAITGFRPYEQYF. The CDR3 DNA reads as TGTGCCAGCAGTGCCATTACAGGGTTCAGGCCCTACGAGCAGTACTTC.

The genes are TRBV27 and TRBJ2-2, with 9 bases identical to TRBD1. The CDR3 spans 16 residues. With 4 bases clipped from V and 5 bases from J, the junction kept 8 bases outside the gene matches. The V gene's germline CDR1 is MNHEY and CDR2 SMNVEV (reference sequence). The CDR3 DNA follows: TGTGCCAGCAGTTCCCAAGGGACAGGGCGAACCGGGGAGCTGTTTTTT. Translation gives CASSSQGTGRTGELFF.

V and J are TRBV7-3 and TRBJ1-3; TRBD1 is a possible D gene (5 bases). Trimming took off 4 bases at V and 3 bases at J, with 7 bases between the two ends. Germline lookup yields CDR1 SGHTA and CDR2 FQGTGA. The CDR3 length is 13 residues. CDR3 coding DNA: TGTGCCAGCAGCTCCAGGGATGGAAACACCATATATTTT. Its translation: CASSSRDGNTIYF.

V is TRBV28 and J is TRBJ1-2; the D is unclear. The CDR3 has 13 residues. The V gene lost 3 bases and the J gene lost 5 bases, with 10 bases spanning the gap. From germline, CDR1 is MDHEN and CDR2 SYDVKM. CDR3 DNA sequence: TGTGCCAGCAGTTTTCCGGGGTGGTATGGCTACACCTTC. As protein: CASSFPGWYGYTF.

The sample holds one count of this clone. The V call is TRBV27, the J call TRBJ2-7; TRBD2 agrees at 8 bases. CDR1 MNHEY and CDR2 SMNVEV come from the germline V gene (reference sequence). The CDR3 totals 16 residues. V was pared by 5 bases and J by 0 bases, with 9 bases of the junction left unmatched. CDR3 in DNA: TGTGCCAGCAGTAGTTGGGTAGCGGGGAGCTCCTACGAGCAGTACTTC. Translating gives CASSSWVAGSSYEQYF.

The chain uses TRBV2 and TRBJ1-1; 9 bases align to TRBD1. Germline lookup yields CDR1 SNHLY and CDR2 FYNNEI. There are 12 residues in the CDR3. The ends lost 11 bases at V and 5 bases at J; junction bases unmatched: 6. Here the CDR3 reads CAGSQGATEAFF. The CDR3 DNA reads TGTGCCGGCTCACAGGGGGCGACTGAAGCTTTCTTT.

The chain couples TRBV9 to TRBJ2-1, with 7 bases aligning to TRBD2. The V segment lost 2 bases and the J segment 0 bases; nucleotides outside the gene matches: 2. Germline V gene lookup returns CDR1 SGDLS and CDR2 YYNGEE. The CDR3 has 15 residues. This chain's CDR3 is CASSVGRSSYNEQFF. The DNA for the CDR3 is TGTGCCAGCAGCGTCGGGAGGAGCTCCTACAATGAGCAGTTCTTC.

This chain uses TRBV2 with TRBJ2-1, with TRBD2 as a possible D gene (5 bases). Germline V gene data show CDR1 as SNHLY and CDR2 as FYNNEI. This CDR3 comprises 15 residues. Deletions cut 7 bases from V and 6 bases from J, with 19 bases between. In DNA, the CDR3 is TGTGCCAGCAAAAGTAGTACATCCCGGGGCAATGAGCAGTTCTTC. It yields the protein CASKSSTSRGNEQFF.

V gene TRBV7-9 combines with J gene TRBJ2-7, with 7 bases lining up with TRBD1. Germline CDR1 SEHNR, CDR2 FQNEAQ (reference sequence). The CDR3 totals 14 residues. V lost 3 bases and J lost 4; bases outside the gene matches: 6. The CDR3 loop is CASSFQGVDYEQYF. As DNA, the CDR3 is TGTGCCAGCAGCTTTCAGGGGGTCGATTACGAGCAGTACTTC.

V and J are TRBV7-3 and TRBJ2-5, with D possibly TRBD2 on 6 matching bases. The CDR3 consists of 12 residues. The V and J ends lost 5 bases and 5 bases respectively, with 9 bases between them. The V gene's germline CDR1 is SGHTA and CDR2 FQGTGA. The CDR3 bases are TGTGCCAGCAGCCAAGCGGGCGAGACCCAGTACTTC. As protein: CASSQAGETQYF.

The chain links TRBV24-1 to TRBJ2-7, with a possible D match to TRBD2 (6 bases). The CDR3 extends over 17 amino acids. The germline V gene encodes CDR1 KGHDR and CDR2 SFDVKD. The V end was cut by 2 bases, the J end by 3 bases, with 19 bases between. CDR3 amino acids: CATSDSGAGQQYYEQYF. The CDR3 DNA follows: TGTGCCACCAGTGATTCGGGCGCGGGGCAACAATACTACGAGCAGTACTTC.

The CDR3 protein is CASRPQTGAGNTIYF. In DNA form, the CDR3 reads TGTGCCAGCCGCCCACAAACAGGGGCTGGAAACACCATATATTTT. The genes are TRBV28 and TRBJ1-3; 7 bases map to TRBD1. With V trimmed by 8 bases and J by 2 bases, 9 bases remained unmatched. The CDR3 has 15 amino acids. Germline V lookup: CDR1 MDHEN, CDR2 SYDVKM. Full variable domain (rest looked up from reference TRBV28 and TRBJ1-3): DVKVTQSSRYLVKRTGEKVFLECVQDMDHENMFWYRQDPGLGLRLIYFSYDVKMKEKGDIPEGYSVSREKKERFSLILESASTNQTSMYLCASRPQTGAGNTIYFGEGSWLTVV.